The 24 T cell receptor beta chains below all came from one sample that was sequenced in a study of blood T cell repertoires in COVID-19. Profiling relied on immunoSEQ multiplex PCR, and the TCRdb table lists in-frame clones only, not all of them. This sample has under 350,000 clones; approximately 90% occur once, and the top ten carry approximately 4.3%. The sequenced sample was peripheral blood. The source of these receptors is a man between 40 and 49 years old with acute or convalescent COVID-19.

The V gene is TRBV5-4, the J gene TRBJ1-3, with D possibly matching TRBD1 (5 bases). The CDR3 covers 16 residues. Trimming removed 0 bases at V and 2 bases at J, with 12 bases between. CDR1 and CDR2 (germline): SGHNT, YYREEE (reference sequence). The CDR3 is CASSLAGTGTGNTIYF. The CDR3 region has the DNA TGTGCCAGCAGCTTGGCCGGCACAGGCACTGGAAACACCATATATTTT.

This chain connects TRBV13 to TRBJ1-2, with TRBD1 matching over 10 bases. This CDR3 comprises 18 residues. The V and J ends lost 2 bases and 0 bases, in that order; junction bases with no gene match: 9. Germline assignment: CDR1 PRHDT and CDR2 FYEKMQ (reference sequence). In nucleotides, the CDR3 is TGTGCCAGCAGCTTATATGGTGACAGGGGGCTTGCTAACTATGGCTACACCTTC. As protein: CASSLYGDRGLANYGYTF.

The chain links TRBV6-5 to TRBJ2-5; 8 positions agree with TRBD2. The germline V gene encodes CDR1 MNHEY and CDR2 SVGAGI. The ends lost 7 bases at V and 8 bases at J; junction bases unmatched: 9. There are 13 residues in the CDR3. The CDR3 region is CASTIPGGKTQYF. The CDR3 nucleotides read TGTGCCAGCACCATACCGGGAGGGAAAACCCAGTACTTC.

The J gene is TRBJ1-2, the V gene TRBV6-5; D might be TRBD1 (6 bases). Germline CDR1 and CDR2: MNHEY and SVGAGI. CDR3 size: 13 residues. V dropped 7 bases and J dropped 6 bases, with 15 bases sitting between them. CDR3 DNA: TGTGCCAGCACCGAAGGGGGGAGGGATGGCTACACCTTC. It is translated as CASTEGGRDGYTF.

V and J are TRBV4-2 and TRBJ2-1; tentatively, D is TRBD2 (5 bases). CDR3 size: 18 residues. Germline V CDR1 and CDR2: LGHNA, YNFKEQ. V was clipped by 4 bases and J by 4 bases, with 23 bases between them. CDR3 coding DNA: TGTGCCAGCAGCCTACCGCTAAAATCCCGGGATATATACAATGAGCAGTTCTTC. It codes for CASSLPLKSRDIYNEQFF.

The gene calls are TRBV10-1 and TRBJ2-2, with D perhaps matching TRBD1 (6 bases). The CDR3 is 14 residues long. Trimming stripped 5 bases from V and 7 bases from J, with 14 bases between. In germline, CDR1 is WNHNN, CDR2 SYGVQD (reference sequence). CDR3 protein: CASSRAGADGELFF. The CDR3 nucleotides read TGCGCCAGCAGTCGAGCAGGGGCGGACGGGGAGCTGTTTTTT.

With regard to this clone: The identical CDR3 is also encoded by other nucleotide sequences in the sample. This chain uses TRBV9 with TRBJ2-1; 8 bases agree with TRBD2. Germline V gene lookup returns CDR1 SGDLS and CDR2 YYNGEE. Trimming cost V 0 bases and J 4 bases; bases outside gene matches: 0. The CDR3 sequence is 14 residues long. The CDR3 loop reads CASSVASGYNEQFF. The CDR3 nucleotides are TGTGCCAGCAGCGTAGCTAGCGGGTACAATGAGCAGTTCTTC.

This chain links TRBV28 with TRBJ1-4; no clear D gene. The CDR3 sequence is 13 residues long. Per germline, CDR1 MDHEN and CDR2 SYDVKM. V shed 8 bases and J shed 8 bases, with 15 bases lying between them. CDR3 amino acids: CASDGGLGEKLFF. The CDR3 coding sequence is TGTGCCAGCGACGGAGGTTTGGGAGAAAAACTGTTTTTT.

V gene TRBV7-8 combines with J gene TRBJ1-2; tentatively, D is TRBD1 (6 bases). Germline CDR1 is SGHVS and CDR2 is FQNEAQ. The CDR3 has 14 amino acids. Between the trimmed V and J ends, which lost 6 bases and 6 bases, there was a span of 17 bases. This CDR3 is CASSRIQGVNGYTF. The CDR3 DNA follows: TGTGCCAGCAGTCGAATACAGGGTGTTAATGGCTACACCTTC. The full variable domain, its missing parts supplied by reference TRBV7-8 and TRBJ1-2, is GAGVSQSPRYKVAKRGQDVALRCDPISGHVSLFWYQQALGQGPEFLTYFQNEAQLDKSGLPSDRFFAERPEGSVSTLKIQRTQQEDSAVYLCASSRIQGVNGYTFGSGTRLTVV.

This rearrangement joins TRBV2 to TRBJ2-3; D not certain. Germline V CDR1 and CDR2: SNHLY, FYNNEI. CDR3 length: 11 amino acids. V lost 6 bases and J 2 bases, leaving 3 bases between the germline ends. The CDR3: CASRYTDTQYF. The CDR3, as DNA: TGTGCCAGCAGATACACAGATACGCAGTATTTT. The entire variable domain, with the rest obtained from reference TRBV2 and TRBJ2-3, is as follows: EPEVTQTPSHQVTQMGQEVILRCVPISNHLYFYWYRQILGQKVEFLVSFYNNEISEKSEIFDDQFSVERPDGSNFTLKIRSTKLEDSAMYFCASRYTDTQYFGPGTRLTVL.

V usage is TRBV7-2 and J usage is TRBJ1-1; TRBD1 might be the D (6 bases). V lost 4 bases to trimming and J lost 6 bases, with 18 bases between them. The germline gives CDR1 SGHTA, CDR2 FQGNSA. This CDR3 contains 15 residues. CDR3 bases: TGTGCCAGCAGCTCCACCTTAGGGGGATCCGCTGAAGCTTTCTTT. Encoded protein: CASSSTLGGSAEAFF.

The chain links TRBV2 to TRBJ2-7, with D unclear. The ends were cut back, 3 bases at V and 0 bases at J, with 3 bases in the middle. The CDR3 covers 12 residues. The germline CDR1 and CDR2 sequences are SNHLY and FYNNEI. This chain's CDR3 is CASSDYSYEQYF. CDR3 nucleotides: TGTGCCAGCAGTGACTACTCCTACGAGCAGTACTTC.

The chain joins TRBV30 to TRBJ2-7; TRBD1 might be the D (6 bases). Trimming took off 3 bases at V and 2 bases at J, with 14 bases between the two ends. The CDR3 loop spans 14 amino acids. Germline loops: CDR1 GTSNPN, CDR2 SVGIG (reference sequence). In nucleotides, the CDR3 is TGTGCCTGGAGCGTTACAGGGTCGGCCTACGAGCAGTACTTC. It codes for CAWSVTGSAYEQYF.

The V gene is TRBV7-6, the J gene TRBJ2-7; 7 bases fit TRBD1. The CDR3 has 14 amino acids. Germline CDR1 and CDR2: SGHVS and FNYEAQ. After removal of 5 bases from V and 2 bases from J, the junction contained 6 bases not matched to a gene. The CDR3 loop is CASSQGQKTYEQYF. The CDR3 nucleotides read TGTGCCAGCAGCCAGGGACAGAAAACCTACGAGCAGTACTTC.

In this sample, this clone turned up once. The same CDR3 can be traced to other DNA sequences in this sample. DNA for the CDR3: TGTGCCATCAGTGAGACAGGGAATGGCTACACCTTC. The encoded protein is CAISETGNGYTF. This sequence joins TRBV10-3 and TRBJ1-2, with D perhaps TRBD1 (6 bases). The V and J ends lost 2 bases and 6 bases respectively, with 7 bases between them. The CDR3 has 12 amino acids. The germline V gene encodes CDR1 ENHRY and CDR2 SYGVKD.

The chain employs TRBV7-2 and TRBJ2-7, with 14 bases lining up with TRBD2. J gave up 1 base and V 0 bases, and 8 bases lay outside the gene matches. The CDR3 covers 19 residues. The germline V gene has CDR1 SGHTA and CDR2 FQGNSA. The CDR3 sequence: CASSLAYRTSGGQSYEQYF. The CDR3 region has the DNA TGTGCCAGCAGCTTAGCCTATCGGACTAGCGGGGGGCAGTCCTACGAGCAGTACTTC. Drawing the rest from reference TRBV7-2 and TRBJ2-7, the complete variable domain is GAGVSQSPSNKVTEKGKDVELRCDPISGHTALYWYRQSLGQGLEFLIYFQGNSAPDKSGLPSDRFSAERTGGSVSTLTIQRTQQEDSAVYLCASSLAYRTSGGQSYEQYFGPGTRLTVT.

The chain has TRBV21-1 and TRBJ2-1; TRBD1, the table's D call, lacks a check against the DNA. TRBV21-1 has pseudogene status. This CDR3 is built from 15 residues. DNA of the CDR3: TGTGCCAGCAGCCTGGCCGAGACAGGGGTCAATGAGCAGTTCTTC. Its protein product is CASSLAETGVNEQFF.

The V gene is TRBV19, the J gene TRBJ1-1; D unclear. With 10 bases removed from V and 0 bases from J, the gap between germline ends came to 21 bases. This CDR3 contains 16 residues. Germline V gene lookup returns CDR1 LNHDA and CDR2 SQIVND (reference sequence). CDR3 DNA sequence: TGTGCCACCTCACCTTGGTCAGACACCATGAACACTGAAGCTTTCTTT. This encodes CATSPWSDTMNTEAFF.

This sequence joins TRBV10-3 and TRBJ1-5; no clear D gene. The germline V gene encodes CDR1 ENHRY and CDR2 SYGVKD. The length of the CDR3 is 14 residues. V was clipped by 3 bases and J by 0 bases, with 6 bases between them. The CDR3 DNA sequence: TGTGCCATCAGTGACACTAATAGCAATCAGCCCCAGCATTTT. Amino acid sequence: CAISDTNSNQPQHF.

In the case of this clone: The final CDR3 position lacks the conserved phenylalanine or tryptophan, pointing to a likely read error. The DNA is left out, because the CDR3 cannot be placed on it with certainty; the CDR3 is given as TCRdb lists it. The CDR3 is CASSFRTEPPGV. V is TRBV12-3 or TRBV12-4 and J is TRBJ1-3; TRBD1, the table's D call, was not compared with the DNA. The CDR3 totals 12 residues, both ends included.

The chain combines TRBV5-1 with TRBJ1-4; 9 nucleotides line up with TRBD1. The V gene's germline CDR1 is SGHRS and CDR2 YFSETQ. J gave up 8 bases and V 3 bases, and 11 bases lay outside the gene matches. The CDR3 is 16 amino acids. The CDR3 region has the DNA TGCGCCAGCAGCTCCGGGACAGGGATGTCGGACGAAAAACTGTTTTTT. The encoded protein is CASSSGTGMSDEKLFF.

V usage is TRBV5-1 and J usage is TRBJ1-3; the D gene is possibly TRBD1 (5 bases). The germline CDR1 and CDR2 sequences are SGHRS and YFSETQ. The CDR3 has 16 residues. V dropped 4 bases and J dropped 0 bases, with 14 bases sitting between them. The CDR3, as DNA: TGCGCCAGCAGCCCCCTCAACCAGGGCTCTGGAAACACCATATATTTT. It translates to CASSPLNQGSGNTIYF.

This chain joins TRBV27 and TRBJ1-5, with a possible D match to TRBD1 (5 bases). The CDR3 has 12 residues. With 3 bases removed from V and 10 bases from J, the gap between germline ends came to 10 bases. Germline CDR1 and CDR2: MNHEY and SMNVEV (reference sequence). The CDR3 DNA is TGTGCCAGCAGTTTTGGGGGGGGACCCCAGCATTTT. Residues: CASSFGGGPQHF.

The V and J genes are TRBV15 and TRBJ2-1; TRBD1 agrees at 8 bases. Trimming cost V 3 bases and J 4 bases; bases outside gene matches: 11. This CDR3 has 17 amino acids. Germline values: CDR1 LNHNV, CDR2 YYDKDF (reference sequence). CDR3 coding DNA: TGTGCCACCAGCAGTGGGGCAGGGGGCATGGTTTACAATGAGCAGTTCTTC. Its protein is CATSSGAGGMVYNEQFF.